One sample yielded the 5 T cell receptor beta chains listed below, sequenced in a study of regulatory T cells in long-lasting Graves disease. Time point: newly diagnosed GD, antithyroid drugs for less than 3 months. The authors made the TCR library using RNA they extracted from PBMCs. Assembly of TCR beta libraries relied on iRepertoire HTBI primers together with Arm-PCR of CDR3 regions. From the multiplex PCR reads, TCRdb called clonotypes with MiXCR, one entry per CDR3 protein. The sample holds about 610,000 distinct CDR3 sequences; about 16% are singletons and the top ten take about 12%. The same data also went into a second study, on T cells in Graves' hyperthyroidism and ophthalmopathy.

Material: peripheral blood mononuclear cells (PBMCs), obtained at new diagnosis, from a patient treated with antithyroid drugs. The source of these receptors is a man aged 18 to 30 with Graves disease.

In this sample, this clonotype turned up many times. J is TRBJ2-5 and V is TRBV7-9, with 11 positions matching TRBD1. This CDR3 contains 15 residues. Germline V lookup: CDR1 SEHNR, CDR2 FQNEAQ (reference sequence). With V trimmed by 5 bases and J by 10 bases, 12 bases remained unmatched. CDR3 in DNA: TGTGCCAGCAGCCCTCGGGACAGGGGGATCCCCGACCAGTACTTC. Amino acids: CASSPRDRGIPDQYF.

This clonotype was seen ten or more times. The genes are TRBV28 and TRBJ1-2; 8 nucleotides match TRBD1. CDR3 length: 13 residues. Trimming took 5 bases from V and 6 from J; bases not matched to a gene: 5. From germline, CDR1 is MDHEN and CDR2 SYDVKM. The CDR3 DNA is TGTGCCAGCAGTCCGTACAGGGGGGATGGCTACACCTTC. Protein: CASSPYRGDGYTF.

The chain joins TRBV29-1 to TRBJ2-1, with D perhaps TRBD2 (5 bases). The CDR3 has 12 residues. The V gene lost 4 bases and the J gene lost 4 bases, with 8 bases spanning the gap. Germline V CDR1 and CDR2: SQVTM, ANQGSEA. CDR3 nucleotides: TGCAGCGTTGGGCGGGTTTACAATGAGCAGTTCTTC. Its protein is CSVGRVYNEQFF.

As DNA, the CDR3 is TGTGCCATCAGTGAGAGAACTGAAGCTTTCTTT. This sequence encodes CAISERTEAFF. The chain joins TRBV10-3 to TRBJ1-1; D unresolved. The germline gives CDR1 ENHRY, CDR2 SYGVKD. The germline V and J ends were trimmed by 2 bases and 5 bases, with 3 bases remaining between them. The CDR3 spans 11 residues.

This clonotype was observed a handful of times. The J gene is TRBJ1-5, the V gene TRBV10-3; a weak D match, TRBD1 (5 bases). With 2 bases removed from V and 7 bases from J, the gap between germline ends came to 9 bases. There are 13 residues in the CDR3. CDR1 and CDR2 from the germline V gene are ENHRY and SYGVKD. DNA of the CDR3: TGTGCCATCAGTGAGACGGGGGAACAGCCCCAGCATTTT. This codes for CAISETGEQPQHF.